This record concerns one T cell receptor (beta chain) sequence. What it binds is not known. The data are from a study of post-analysis software for immune sequencing data. Across the whole study: Relapsing-remitting, secondary progressive and progressive-relapsing forms of multiple sclerosis all featured among disease courses. Study-wide results and limits: Multiple sclerosis patients had significantly lower normalized Chao1 diversity than controls. Patients had higher frequencies than controls of about five TRBV segments, including TRBV5-6, TRBV5-1 and TRBV20-1.

Unique-molecular-identifier-tagged TCR beta cDNA libraries were used. The yield from roughly 1 to 10 million T cells was roughly 500,000 cDNA molecules in total. Each CDR3 protein gets one entry after TCRdb re-called the PCR reads with MiXCR. This sample yields hundreds of thousands of distinct CDR3 sequences, of which around 64% are seen a single time; about 10% belongs to the top ten. CDR1 is LGHNA and CDR2 is YSLEER in the germline V gene. The V segment lost 0 bases and the J segment 8 bases; nucleotides outside the gene matches: 17. The CDR3 runs to 19 residues. Sequencing was performed on blood. The TCR comes from a girl aged 2-10 years with multiple sclerosis. The V gene is TRBV4-3, the J gene TRBJ2-1, with TRBD1 matching over 9 bases. CDR3 nucleotide sequence: TGCGCCAGCAGCCAAGATTGGAGGGGTCACGGGACAGGGAGAGATGAGCAGTTCTTC. Translation: CASSQDWRGHGTGRDEQFF.